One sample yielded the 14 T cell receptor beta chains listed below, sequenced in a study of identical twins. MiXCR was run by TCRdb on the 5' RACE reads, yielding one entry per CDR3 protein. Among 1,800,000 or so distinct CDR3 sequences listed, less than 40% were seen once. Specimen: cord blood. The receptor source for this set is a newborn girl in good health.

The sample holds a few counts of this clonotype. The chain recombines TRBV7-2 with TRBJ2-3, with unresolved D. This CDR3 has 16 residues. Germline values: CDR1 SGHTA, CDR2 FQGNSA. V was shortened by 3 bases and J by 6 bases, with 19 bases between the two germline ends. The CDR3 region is CASSFRGYGTNDTQYF. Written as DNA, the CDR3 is TGTGCCAGCAGCTTCCGTGGATACGGAACGAACGATACGCAGTATTTT.

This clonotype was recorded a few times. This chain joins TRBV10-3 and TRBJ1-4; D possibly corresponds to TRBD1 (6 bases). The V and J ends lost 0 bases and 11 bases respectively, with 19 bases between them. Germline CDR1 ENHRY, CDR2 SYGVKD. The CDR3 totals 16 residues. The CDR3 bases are TGTGCCATCAGTGAGTCGACCGAGGGGGACCGTCGGAAACTGTTTTTT. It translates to CAISESTEGDRRKLFF.

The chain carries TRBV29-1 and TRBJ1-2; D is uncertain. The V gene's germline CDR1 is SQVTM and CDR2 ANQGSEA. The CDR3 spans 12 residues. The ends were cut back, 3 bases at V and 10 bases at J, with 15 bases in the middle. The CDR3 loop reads CSVEVNREDYTF. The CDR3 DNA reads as TGCAGCGTTGAGGTCAACCGGGAGGACTACACCTTC.

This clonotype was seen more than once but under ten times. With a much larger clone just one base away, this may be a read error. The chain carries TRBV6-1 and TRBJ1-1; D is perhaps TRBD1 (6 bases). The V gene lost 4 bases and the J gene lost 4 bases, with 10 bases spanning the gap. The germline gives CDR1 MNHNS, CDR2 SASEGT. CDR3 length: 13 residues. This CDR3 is CASSVGRGTEAFF. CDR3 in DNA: TGTGCCAGCAGTGTGGGCAGGGGCACTGAAGCTTTCTTT.

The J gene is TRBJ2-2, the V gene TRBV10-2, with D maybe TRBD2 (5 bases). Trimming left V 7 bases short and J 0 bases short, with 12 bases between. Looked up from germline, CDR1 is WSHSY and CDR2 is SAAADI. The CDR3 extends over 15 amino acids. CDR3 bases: TGCGCCAGCACCACTAGTGGATCGAACACCGGGGAGCTGTTTTTT. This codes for CASTTSGSNTGELFF.

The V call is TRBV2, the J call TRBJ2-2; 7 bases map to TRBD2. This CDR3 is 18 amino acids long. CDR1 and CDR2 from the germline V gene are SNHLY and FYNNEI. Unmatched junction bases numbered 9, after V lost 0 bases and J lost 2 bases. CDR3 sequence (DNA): TGTGCCAGCAGTGAAGCAGAGGAAGCTAGCGGCAACACCGGGGAGCTGTTTTTT. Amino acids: CASSEAEEASGNTGELFF. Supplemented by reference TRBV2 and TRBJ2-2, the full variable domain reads EPEVTQTPSHQVTQMGQEVILRCVPISNHLYFYWYRQILGQKVEFLVSFYNNEISEKSEIFDDQFSVERPDGSNFTLKIRSTKLEDSAMYFCASSEAEEASGNTGELFFGEGSRLTVL.

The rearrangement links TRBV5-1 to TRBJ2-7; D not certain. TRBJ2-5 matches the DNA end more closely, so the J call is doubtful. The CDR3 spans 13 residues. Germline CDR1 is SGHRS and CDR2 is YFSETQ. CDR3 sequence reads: CASSFRKEETQYF. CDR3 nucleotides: TGCGCCAGCAGCTTCCGCAAGGAAGAGACCCAGTACTTC.

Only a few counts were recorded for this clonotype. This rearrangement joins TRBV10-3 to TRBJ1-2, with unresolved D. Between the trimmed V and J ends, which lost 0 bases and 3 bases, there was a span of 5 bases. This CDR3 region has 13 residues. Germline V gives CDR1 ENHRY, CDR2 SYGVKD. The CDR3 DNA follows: TGTGCCATCAGTGAGTCGAGTTACTATGGCTACACCTTC. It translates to CAISESSYYGYTF.

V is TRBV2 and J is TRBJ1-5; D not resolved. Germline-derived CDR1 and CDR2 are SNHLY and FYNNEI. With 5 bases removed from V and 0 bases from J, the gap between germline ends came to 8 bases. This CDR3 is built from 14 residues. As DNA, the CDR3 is TGTGCCAGCAGTACTTTGGGTAGCAATCAGCCCCAGCATTTT. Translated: CASSTLGSNQPQHF.

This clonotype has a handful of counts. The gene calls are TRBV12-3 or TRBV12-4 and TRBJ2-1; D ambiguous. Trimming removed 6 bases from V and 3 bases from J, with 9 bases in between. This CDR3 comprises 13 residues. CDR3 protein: CASRKTVYNEQFF. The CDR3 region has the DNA TGTGCCAGCAGGAAGACCGTCTACAATGAGCAGTTCTTC.

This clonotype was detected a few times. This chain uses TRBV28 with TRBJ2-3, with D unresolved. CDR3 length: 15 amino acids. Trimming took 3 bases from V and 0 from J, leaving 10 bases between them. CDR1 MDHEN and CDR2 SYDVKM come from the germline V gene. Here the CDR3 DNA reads TGTGCCAGCAGTTTGGGATTCTCTAGCACAGATACGCAGTATTTT. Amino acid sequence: CASSLGFSSTDTQYF.

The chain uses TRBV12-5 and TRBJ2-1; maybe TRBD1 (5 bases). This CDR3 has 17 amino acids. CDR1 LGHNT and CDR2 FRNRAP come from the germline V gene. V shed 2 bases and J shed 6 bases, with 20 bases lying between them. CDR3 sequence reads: CASGLMTIPRQTNEQFF. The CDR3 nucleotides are TGTGCTAGTGGTTTGATGACCATTCCTCGACAGACCAATGAGCAGTTCTTC.

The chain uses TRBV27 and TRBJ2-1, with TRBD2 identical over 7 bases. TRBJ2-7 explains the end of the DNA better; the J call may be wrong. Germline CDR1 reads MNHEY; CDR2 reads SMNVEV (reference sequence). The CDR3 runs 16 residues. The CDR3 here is CASSLLAGRSYYEQYF. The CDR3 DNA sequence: TGTGCCAGCAGTTTATTAGCGGGTAGATCCTATTACGAGCAGTACTTC.

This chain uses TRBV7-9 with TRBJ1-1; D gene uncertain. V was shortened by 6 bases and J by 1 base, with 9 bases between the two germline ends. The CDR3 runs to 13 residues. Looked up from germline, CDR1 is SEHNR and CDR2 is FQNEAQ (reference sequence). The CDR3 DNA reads TGTGCCAGCAGGGCGGCAGGGAACACTGAAGCTTTCTTT. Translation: CASRAAGNTEAFF.